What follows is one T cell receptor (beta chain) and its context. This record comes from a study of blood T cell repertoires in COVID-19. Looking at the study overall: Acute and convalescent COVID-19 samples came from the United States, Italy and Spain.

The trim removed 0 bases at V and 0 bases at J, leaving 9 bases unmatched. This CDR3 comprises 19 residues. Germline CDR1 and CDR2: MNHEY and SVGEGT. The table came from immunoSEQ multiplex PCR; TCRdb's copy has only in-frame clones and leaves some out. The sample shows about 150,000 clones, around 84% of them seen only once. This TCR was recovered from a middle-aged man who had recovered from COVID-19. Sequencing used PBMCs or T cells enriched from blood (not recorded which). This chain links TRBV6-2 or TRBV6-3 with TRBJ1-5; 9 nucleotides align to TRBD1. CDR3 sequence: CASSYSRGQGPLSNQPQHF. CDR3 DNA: TGTGCCAGCAGTTACTCGAGGGGACAGGGCCCCCTTAGCAATCAGCCCCAGCATTTT.